The T cell receptor beta chain under discussion was sequenced for a study of T cell repertoires in cytomegalovirus infection. TCRdb reanalysed the reads using MiXCR and keeps one entry per CDR3 protein. The data show around 260,000 distinct CDR3 sequences, with less than 9.5% seen just once and around 15% held by the top ten. The CDR3 loop spans 15 amino acids. The J segment lost 7 bases and the V segment lost 3 bases, leaving 6 bases of the junction unmatched. The sequencing input was PBMCs. This receptor was identified in a human donor in good health (CMV status not recorded). Some clones in this sample may be carry-over from other donors' samples. The chain combines TRBV12-3 or TRBV12-4 with TRBJ2-1; 10 bases align to TRBD2. The CDR3 DNA sequence: TGTGCCAGCAGTTTGAGCGGGGGGGCGAAAAATGAGCAGTTCTTC. The encoded protein is CASSLSGGAKNEQFF.